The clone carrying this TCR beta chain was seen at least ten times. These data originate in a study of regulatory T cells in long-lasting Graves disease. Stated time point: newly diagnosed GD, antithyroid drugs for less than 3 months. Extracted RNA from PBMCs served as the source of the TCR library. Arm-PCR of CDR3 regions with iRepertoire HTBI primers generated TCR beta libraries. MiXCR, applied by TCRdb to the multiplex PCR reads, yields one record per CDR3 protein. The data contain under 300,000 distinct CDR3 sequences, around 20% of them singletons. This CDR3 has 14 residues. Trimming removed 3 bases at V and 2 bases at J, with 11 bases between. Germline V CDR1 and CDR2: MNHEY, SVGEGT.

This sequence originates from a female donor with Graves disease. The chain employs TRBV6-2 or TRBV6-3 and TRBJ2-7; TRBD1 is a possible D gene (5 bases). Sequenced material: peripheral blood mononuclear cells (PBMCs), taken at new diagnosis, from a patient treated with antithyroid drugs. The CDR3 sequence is CASSYETETYEQYF. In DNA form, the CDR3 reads TGTGCCAGCAGTTATGAGACAGAGACCTACGAGCAGTACTTC.